A single sample is the source of the 4 T cell receptor beta chains below, sequenced in a study of beta chain features in type 1 diabetes. The investigators reverse transcribed all of the isolated RNA, so they sequenced expressed TCRB transcripts. Some clones are missing from TCRdb's copy, which holds only in-frame ones; the method was immunoSEQ multiplex PCR. The sample carries 450,000 to 550,000 clones, 30% recorded once. Sequencing was performed on naive CD4+ T cells from blood. The receptors come from a young man in good health.

Remarks on this clone: A junction end diverges from the germline sequence, so it may reflect a read error. This chain joins TRBV7-7 and TRBJ2-1, with 9 bases that match TRBD2. Germline V lookup: CDR1 SSHAT, CDR2 FNYEAQ (reference sequence). This CDR3 comprises 12 residues. CDR3 sequence: CASSGTSPEQFF. CDR3 bases: TGTGCTAGCAGCGGGACTAGCCCGGAGCAGTTCTTC.

The chain recombines TRBV9 with TRBJ2-1, with TRBD2 matching over 8 bases. The germline V gene has CDR1 SGDLS and CDR2 YYNGEE. The CDR3 totals 16 residues. The V and J ends lost 4 bases and 4 bases, in that order; junction bases with no gene match: 10. As DNA, the CDR3 is TGTGCCAGCAGCTTATCTAGCGGGCCTTCGTACAATGAGCAGTTCTTC. This sequence encodes CASSLSSGPSYNEQFF.

V and J are TRBV10-3 and TRBJ2-1, with D perhaps matching TRBD1 or TRBD2 (6 bases each). The CDR3 totals 13 residues. In germline, CDR1 is ENHRY, CDR2 SYGVKD. V was pared by 6 bases and J by 9 bases, with 15 bases between. The CDR3, as DNA: TGTGCCATCAGCTCGGACGGAGGGGGTGAGCAGTTCTTC. Translated, it gives CAISSDGGGEQFF.

This chain joins TRBV10-3 and TRBJ2-7; D gene unclear. Trimming left V 3 bases short and J 12 bases short, with 12 bases between. The CDR3 runs 11 residues. The V gene's germline CDR1 is ENHRY and CDR2 SYGVKD. CDR3 sequence (DNA): TGTGCCATCAGTGAATCGTCAAATCTGTACTTC. As protein: CAISESSNLYF.